The entry below gives a single T cell receptor (beta chain) sequence along with its context. Original handling: Reference gene primer amplification gave estimated nucleated cell counts. Measured with immunoSEQ multiplex PCR; TCRdb has only the in-frame clones, and not every one. That table is the source of V, J and clone size, and D and trimming were worked out from the DNA. The table includes roughly 130,000 clones, 86% detected once. Germline lookup yields CDR1 LNHNV and CDR2 YYDKDF (reference sequence). Trimming took 0 bases from V and 0 from J, leaving 9 bases between them. The CDR3 spans 16 residues. These data belong to a study of blood T cell repertoires in COVID-19. Study-level background: Acute and convalescent COVID-19 specimens originated in the United States, Italy and Spain. PBMCs, B-cell-depleted T cells, or T cells were the source of the cDNA or gDNA that made up the material.

Material for sequencing was peripheral blood. The sequence came from a man in his forties with acute or convalescent COVID-19. V gene TRBV15 combines with J gene TRBJ1-3; D gene ambiguous. The CDR3 coding sequence is TGTGCCACCAGCAGAGATCCGAGCTTCTCTGGAAACACCATATATTTT. It specifies CATSRDPSFSGNTIYF. Using reference TRBV15 and TRBJ1-3 for the parts outside the CDR3, the full variable domain is DAMVIQNPRYQVTQFGKPVTLSCSQTLNHNVMYWYQQKSSQAPKLLFHYYDKDFNNEADTPDNFQSRRPNTSFCFLDIRSPGLGDTAMYLCATSRDPSFSGNTIYFGEGSWLTVV.